The present TCR beta chain was sequenced within a study of T cell changes during pregnancy in multiple sclerosis. Only in-frame clones appear in the TCRdb table, and some are missing; sequencing was by immunoSEQ multiplex PCR. Of some 99,000 clones in the sample, under 95% were seen once. The V gene lost 7 bases and the J gene lost 0 bases, with 13 bases spanning the gap. From germline, CDR1 is LNHDA and CDR2 SQIVND (reference sequence). The CDR3 runs 15 residues. This receptor was identified in a female donor in good health, enrolled as a control in a pregnancy study. The specimen was peripheral blood, collected after pregnancy. The V call is TRBV19, the J call TRBJ2-1, with D possibly matching TRBD1 (5 bases). The CDR3 reads CASTQDRSSYNEQFF. The CDR3 region has the DNA TGTGCCAGTACCCAAGACAGAAGCTCCTACAATGAGCAGTTCTTC.